Shown below are 26 T cell receptor beta chains from a single sample sequenced in a study of T cell repertoires in cytomegalovirus infection. One entry per CDR3 protein, called by TCRdb with MiXCR from the reads. The data contain 200,000 or so distinct CDR3 sequences, roughly 27% of them singletons. Sequenced sample: PBMCs. These receptors came from a human donor in good health (CMV status not recorded). Some clones in this sample may be carry-over from other donors' samples.

V and J are TRBV29-1 and TRBJ1-6; no definite D call. V dropped 6 bases and J dropped 7 bases, with 10 bases sitting between them. This CDR3 has 12 amino acids. Germline V gives CDR1 SQVTM, CDR2 ANQGSEA. The CDR3 nucleotides read TGCAGCGTATCAGAAGACAATTCACCCCTCCACTTT. Protein: CSVSEDNSPLHF. The full variable domain, completed using reference TRBV29-1 and TRBJ1-6, is SAVISQKPSRDICQRGTSLTIQCQVDSQVTMMFWYRQQPGQSLTLIATANQGSEATYESGFVIDKFPISRPNLTFSTLTVSNMSPEDSSIYLCSVSEDNSPLHFGNGTRLTVT.

The chain couples TRBV11-2 to TRBJ2-7, with D tentatively TRBD1 or TRBD2 (5 bases each). The V gene's germline CDR1 is SGHAT and CDR2 FQNNGV. V lost 5 bases and J 2 bases, leaving 10 bases between the germline ends. The CDR3 runs 13 residues. CDR3 nucleotides: TGTGCCAGCAGCCGGGACGGTCCCTACGAGCAGTACTTC. It specifies CASSRDGPYEQYF. Supplemented by reference TRBV11-2 and TRBJ2-7, the full variable domain reads EAGVAQSPRYKIIEKRQSVAFWCNPISGHATLYWYQQILGQGPKLLIQFQNNGVVDDSQLPKDRFSAERLKGVDSTLKIQPAKLEDSAVYLCASSRDGPYEQYFGPGTRLTVT.

The table lists this clonotype with a few counts. The chain joins TRBV7-2 to TRBJ2-5; TRBD2 matches at 10 bases. The V segment lost 1 base and the J segment 4 bases; nucleotides outside the gene matches: 3. In germline, CDR1 is SGHTA, CDR2 FQGNSA. There are 15 residues in the CDR3. The CDR3 DNA is TGTGCCAGCAGCTTAGGAGTAGCGGGGGGAGAGACCCAGTACTTC. This codes for CASSLGVAGGETQYF.

Here the CDR3 DNA reads TGCAGCGCCCCGGGCCAAGGGATAGACACTGAAGCTTTCTTT. Translating gives CSAPGQGIDTEAFF. The rearrangement links TRBV29-1 to TRBJ1-1; D unresolved. Germline assignment: CDR1 SQVTM and CDR2 ANQGSEA. The V end was cut by 7 bases, the J end by 3 bases, with 18 bases between. The CDR3 is 14 residues long.

This chain joins TRBV11-2 and TRBJ2-1, with D possibly being TRBD2 (7 bases). This CDR3 contains 14 residues. The V end lost 0 bases, the J end lost 9 bases, and 12 bases lay between the germline ends. Germline CDR1 SGHAT, CDR2 FQNNGV. In DNA, the CDR3 is TGTGCCAGCAGCTTAGAGCGGGGAGGGGGTGAGCAGTTCTTC. It is translated as CASSLERGGGEQFF. The full variable domain, its missing parts supplied by reference TRBV11-2 and TRBJ2-1, is EAGVAQSPRYKIIEKRQSVAFWCNPISGHATLYWYQQILGQGPKLLIQFQNNGVVDDSQLPKDRFSAERLKGVDSTLKIQPAKLEDSAVYLCASSLERGGGEQFFGPGTRLTVL.

This clonotype was seen a few times. The chain recombines TRBV30 with TRBJ1-2; 7 bases fit TRBD1. From germline, CDR1 is GTSNPN and CDR2 SVGIG (reference sequence). Losses at the gene ends were 2 bases for V and 5 bases for J; bases not matched to a gene: 8. The CDR3 runs 14 residues. CDR3 coding DNA: TGTGCCTGGAGTCCGACAGGGCGAACGTATGGCTACACCTTC. It specifies CAWSPTGRTYGYTF.

There are a few counts of this clonotype. The V gene is TRBV15, the J gene TRBJ2-1; no definite D call. CDR1 is LNHNV, CDR2 YYDKDF, per germline (reference sequence). V lost 0 bases and J lost 4, with 4 bases in between. This CDR3 contains 13 residues. The CDR3 DNA reads as TGTGCCACCAGCAGAGACTATTACAATGAGCAGTTCTTC. This translates into CATSRDYYNEQFF.

On this clonotype itself: Germline and junction disagree at one end, which may indicate a read error. The rearrangement links TRBV14 to TRBJ1-1, with a possible D match to TRBD1 (6 bases). The CDR3 consists of 18 residues. The V gene's germline CDR1 is SGHDN and CDR2 FVKESK. DNA of the CDR3: TGTGCCAGCAGCCAAGAAAGAGGGGCGGACAGACGGAACACTAAAGCTTTCTTT. Protein: CASSQERGADRRNTKAFF.

A few counts support this clonotype. The V call is TRBV7-2, the J call TRBJ1-2, with a possible D match to TRBD1 (5 bases). The CDR3 is 14 amino acids. V gave up 1 base and J gave up 4 bases, with 10 bases separating them. The germline CDR1 and CDR2 sequences are SGHTA and FQGNSA. CDR3 sequence: CASSLGRGSYGYTF. The CDR3 nucleotides read TGTGCCAGCAGCTTAGGTCGGGGCTCCTATGGCTACACCTTC.

This clonotype was seen more than once but under ten times. J is TRBJ2-7 and V is TRBV18; 7 bases line up with TRBD1. CDR3 size: 15 residues. Trimming took 8 bases from V and 6 from J; bases not matched to a gene: 16. Germline V gene data show CDR1 as KGHSH and CDR2 as LQKENI. The CDR3, as DNA: TGTGCCAGCCTACCGCATGACAGGGTGTTTCGCGAGCAGTACTTC. Its translation is CASLPHDRVFREQYF.

This clonotype was picked up a small number of times. The chain carries TRBV5-5 and TRBJ1-2, with 8 bases aligning to TRBD1. The CDR3 spans 13 residues. Germline loops: CDR1 SGHKS, CDR2 YYEKEE (reference sequence). The V segment lost 4 bases and the J segment 2 bases; nucleotides outside the gene matches: 1. Here the CDR3 reads CASSRTGNYGYTF. The CDR3 DNA follows: TGTGCCAGCAGCCGGACAGGGAACTATGGCTACACCTTC.

The sample holds a few counts of this clonotype. The chain is built from TRBV4-1 and TRBJ1-4; no clear D. Trimming removed 6 bases from V and 6 bases from J, with 17 bases in between. Looked up from germline, CDR1 is MGHRA and CDR2 is YSYEKL. The CDR3 totals 15 residues. The CDR3 bases are TGCGCCAGCAGATTTATCGGAGGGAGGGATGAAAAACTGTTTTTT. Protein: CASRFIGGRDEKLFF.

This clonotype came up many times. This rearrangement joins TRBV11-2 to TRBJ2-2, with D maybe TRBD2 (6 bases). Trimming took off 6 bases at V and 4 bases at J, with 18 bases between the two ends. Germline-derived CDR1 and CDR2 are SGHAT and FQNNGV. There are 16 residues in the CDR3. CDR3 nucleotide sequence: TGTGCCAGCAGTCCCTTCGGCGGGGCAATCACCGGGGAGCTGTTTTTT. Its translation is CASSPFGGAITGELFF.

This clonotype was seen a few times. The V gene is TRBV29-1, the J gene TRBJ1-1; D is unclear. The CDR3 runs to 11 residues. Trimming pared 4 bases from V and 5 bases from J, leaving 8 bases between. Germline V gene lookup returns CDR1 SQVTM and CDR2 ANQGSEA. The CDR3 nucleotides are TGCAGCGTTGCAGAGATGACTGAAGCTTTCTTT. This encodes CSVAEMTEAFF. The full variable domain, its missing parts supplied by reference TRBV29-1 and TRBJ1-1, is SAVISQKPSRDICQRGTSLTIQCQVDSQVTMMFWYRQQPGQSLTLIATANQGSEATYESGFVIDKFPISRPNLTFSTLTVSNMSPEDSSIYLCSVAEMTEAFFGQGTRLTVV.

In its sample, this clonotype was seen once. This chain links TRBV10-3 with TRBJ1-5, with TRBD1 matching 8 bases. V was clipped by 3 bases and J by 2 bases; unmatched bases: 3. CDR3 length equals 15 residues. Germline V gives CDR1 ENHRY, CDR2 SYGVKD. The CDR3, as DNA: TGTGCCATCAGTGAATGGACAGGGCGCAATCAGCCCCAGCATTTT. Translated: CAISEWTGRNQPQHF.

This chain connects TRBV7-2 to TRBJ2-1; the match to TRBD2 covers 10 bases. V lost 0 bases and J lost 6; bases outside the gene matches: 5. Looked up from germline, CDR1 is SGHTA and CDR2 is FQGNSA. The CDR3 has 16 amino acids. The CDR3 DNA is TGTGCCAGCAGCTTAGCGTTAGCGGGGGGCCTCAATGAGCAGTTCTTC. Its translation: CASSLALAGGLNEQFF.

This clonotype was observed at least ten times. The chain carries TRBV7-3 and TRBJ2-1, with 9 bases that match TRBD1. The junction had 7 bases not matched to a gene; V was cut back by 5 bases and J by 5 bases. This CDR3 comprises 15 residues. CDR1 and CDR2 (germline): SGHTA, FQGTGA. CDR3 residues: CASSPGTGPHNEQFF. The CDR3, as DNA: TGTGCCAGCAGCCCCGGGACAGGGCCCCACAATGAGCAGTTCTTC. Looking up the rest from reference TRBV7-3 and TRBJ2-1 gives the full variable domain: GAGVSQTPSNKVTEKGKYVELRCDPISGHTALYWYRQSLGQGPEFLIYFQGTGAADDSGLPNDRFFAVRPEGSVSTLKIQRTERGDSAVYLCASSPGTGPHNEQFFGPGTRLTVL.

This chain uses TRBV19 with TRBJ1-2; 7 bases are a match to TRBD1. The germline V gene encodes CDR1 LNHDA and CDR2 SQIVND (reference sequence). The CDR3 is 14 residues long. After removal of 2 bases from V and 1 base from J, the junction contained 1 base not matched to a gene. The DNA of the CDR3 is TGTGCCAGTAGTATAACAGGGGTTAACTATGGCTACACCTTC. Translation gives CASSITGVNYGYTF.

This clonotype has a handful of counts. The V gene is TRBV18, the J gene TRBJ2-2; D ambiguous. V gave up 0 bases and J gave up 5 bases, with 7 bases separating them. This CDR3 region has 14 residues. Germline CDR1 KGHSH, CDR2 LQKENI. CDR3 sequence reads: CASSPPGWTGELFF. The CDR3 region has the DNA TGTGCCAGCTCACCACCGGGGTGGACCGGGGAGCTGTTTTTT.

This clonotype has more than one count but fewer than ten. The chain combines TRBV6-5 with TRBJ1-6; maybe TRBD1 (5 bases). This CDR3 region has 15 residues. Germline V lookup: CDR1 MNHEY, CDR2 SVGAGI. Trimming cost V 6 bases and J 3 bases, with 12 bases left between them. The CDR3 nucleotides are TGTGCCAGCAGCCCAGGGCCATTCTATAATTCACCCCTCCACTTT. This codes for CASSPGPFYNSPLHF.

The rearrangement joins TRBV29-1 to TRBJ2-7; TRBD2 aligns across 7 bases. Germline CDR1 and CDR2: SQVTM and ANQGSEA. The CDR3 is 13 residues long. J lost 6 bases, V lost 4 bases, and 9 bases had no gene match. The CDR3: CSVGRTRGGEQYF. CDR3 nucleotide sequence: TGCAGCGTTGGTAGGACTAGGGGAGGCGAGCAGTACTTC.

This clonotype was observed a few times. The V gene is TRBV10-3, the J gene TRBJ2-3; D remains unclear. The CDR3 sequence is 15 residues long. Per the germline V gene, CDR1 is ENHRY and CDR2 is SYGVKD. Trimming pared 6 bases from V and 0 bases from J, leaving 13 bases between. CDR3 loop: CAIRIGPPSTDTQYF. The CDR3 DNA reads TGTGCCATCAGAATAGGGCCACCTAGCACAGATACGCAGTATTTT.

This clonotype was counted many times. The gene calls are TRBV4-2 and TRBJ2-3; 10 bases are shared with TRBD2. CDR1 is LGHNA, CDR2 YNFKEQ, per germline. Unmatched junction bases numbered 9, after V lost 1 base and J lost 5 bases. The CDR3 extends over 17 amino acids. CDR3 loop: CASSQGTSGQIGDTQYF. The CDR3 DNA sequence: TGTGCCAGCAGCCAAGGGACTAGCGGCCAGATAGGAGATACGCAGTATTTT.

This chain connects TRBV6-2 or TRBV6-3 to TRBJ2-7, with D possibly being TRBD1 (6 bases). This CDR3 has 15 residues. The V end was cut by 4 bases, the J end by 1 base, with 14 bases between. Germline CDR1 and CDR2: MNHEY and SVGEGT. CDR3 coding DNA: TGTGCCAGCAGTTCCTCCTTACAGGGTTCCTACGAGCAGTACTTC. It encodes CASSSSLQGSYEQYF.

The J gene is TRBJ1-2, the V gene TRBV29-1; D is undetermined. This CDR3 region has 12 residues. Germline lookup yields CDR1 SQVTM and CDR2 ANQGSEA. Trimming took 8 bases from V and 8 from J, leaving 18 bases between them. The CDR3 spells CSFQPGAEGYTF. The CDR3 nucleotides are TGCAGCTTCCAACCGGGCGCAGAGGGCTACACCTTC.

The V and J genes are TRBV12-3 or TRBV12-4 and TRBJ1-2, with 8 bases lining up with TRBD1. The CDR3 loop spans 13 amino acids. The J segment lost 8 bases and the V segment lost 4 bases, leaving 6 bases of the junction unmatched. The CDR3 reads CASSSQDREGYTF. The CDR3 bases are TGTGCCAGCAGTTCCCAGGACAGGGAGGGCTACACCTTC.